This T cell receptor (beta chain) was documented in a study of T cell responses to AZD1222 COVID-19 vaccine. Whole-study results and caveats: It was only a handful of AZD1222 recipients who were seropositive at baseline. CD4 TCRs linked to vaccination spanned spike, dominating at 160-218 and 743-854. Rises in breadth and depth of Spike-specific TCRs came after two AZD1222 doses.

In regard to this clone: Antigen unknown.

Profiled with immunoSEQ multiplex PCR; TCRdb holds only in-frame clones, not every one. Of about 99,000 clones listed, around nine tenths were seen once; the top ten hold about 3.1%. The clonotype was recovered from an adult who received the MenACWY meningococcal vaccine as a control. Sequenced here: peripheral blood, sampled 28 days after the second dose of the MenACWY control vaccine.

The CDR3 sequence is CASSLGGSGGGTYEQYF. DNA for the CDR3: TGTGCCAGCAGCTTAGGTGGTAGCGGGGGGGGAACCTACGAGCAGTACTTC. The rearrangement links TRBV7-2 to TRBJ2-7; 11 nucleotides match TRBD2. The CDR3 extends over 17 amino acids. After removal of 1 base from V and 2 bases from J, the junction contained 7 bases not matched to a gene. Germline assignment: CDR1 SGHTA and CDR2 FQGNSA.